A single TCR beta chain is shown here with its context. The antigen is unknown. A clone one base away is much larger, so this may be a read error. Every sample gave at least 5 micrograms of total RNA when it was extracted. The authors ran a second PCR of about 7 to 11 cycles using a sample-barcoded 5' primer and a J-beta primer mix. A template-switch adaptor containing 12 random nucleotides labeled each cDNA molecule. TCRdb reanalysed the 5' RACE reads using MiXCR and keeps one entry per CDR3 protein. Among about 590,000 distinct CDR3 sequences listed, about 30% were seen once. CDR1 is MGHRA and CDR2 is YSYEKL in the germline V gene. The CDR3 is 14 residues long. With V trimmed by 5 bases and J by 6 bases, 5 bases remained unmatched. This sample was taken from a study of blood T cells in healthy people across ages. Study-wide results and limits: Donor CMV status, an unknown factor, possibly confounded changes in expanded clonotypes.

The TCR sequence derives from a woman aged 80 or over in good health. The rearrangement links TRBV4-1 to TRBJ1-4, with 8 nucleotides matching TRBD1. Sequenced material: blood. CDR3 bases: TGCGCCAGCAGCTGTACAGGGGGGGATGAAAAACTGTTTTTT. Protein sequence: CASSCTGGDEKLFF.